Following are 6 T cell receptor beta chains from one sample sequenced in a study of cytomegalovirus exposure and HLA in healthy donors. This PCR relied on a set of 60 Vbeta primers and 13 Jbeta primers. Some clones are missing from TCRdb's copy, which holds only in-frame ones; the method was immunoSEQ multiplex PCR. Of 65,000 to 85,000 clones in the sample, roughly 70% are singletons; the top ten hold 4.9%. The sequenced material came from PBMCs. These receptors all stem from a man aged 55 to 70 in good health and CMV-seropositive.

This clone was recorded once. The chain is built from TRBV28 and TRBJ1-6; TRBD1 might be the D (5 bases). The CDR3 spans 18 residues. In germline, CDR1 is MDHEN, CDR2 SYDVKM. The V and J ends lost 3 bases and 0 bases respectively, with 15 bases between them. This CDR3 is CASSFSGTESSYNSPLHF. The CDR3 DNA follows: TGTGCCAGCAGTTTTTCCGGGACTGAGAGCTCCTATAATTCACCCCTCCACTTT.

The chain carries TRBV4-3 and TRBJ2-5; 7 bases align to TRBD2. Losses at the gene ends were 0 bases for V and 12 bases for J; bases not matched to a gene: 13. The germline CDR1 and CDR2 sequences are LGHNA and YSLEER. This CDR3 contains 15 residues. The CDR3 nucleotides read TGCGCCAGCAGCCAAGATCTGAATGGGGGGGGAATGGAGTACTTC. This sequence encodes CASSQDLNGGGMEYF.

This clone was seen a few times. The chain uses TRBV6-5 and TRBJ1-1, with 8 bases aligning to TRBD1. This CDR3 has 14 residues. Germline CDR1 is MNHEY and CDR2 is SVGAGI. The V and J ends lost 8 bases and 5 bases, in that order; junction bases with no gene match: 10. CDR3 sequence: CASGLSTGGTEAFF. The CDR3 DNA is TGTGCCAGCGGGCTTTCCACAGGGGGAACTGAAGCTTTCTTT.

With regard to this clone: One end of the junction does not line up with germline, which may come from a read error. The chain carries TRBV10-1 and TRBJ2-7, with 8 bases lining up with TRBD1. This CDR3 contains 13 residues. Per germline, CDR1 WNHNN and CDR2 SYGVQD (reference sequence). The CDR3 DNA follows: TGCGCCAGCAGTGGGACAGGGATCAACGAGCGGTACTTC. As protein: CASSGTGINERYF.

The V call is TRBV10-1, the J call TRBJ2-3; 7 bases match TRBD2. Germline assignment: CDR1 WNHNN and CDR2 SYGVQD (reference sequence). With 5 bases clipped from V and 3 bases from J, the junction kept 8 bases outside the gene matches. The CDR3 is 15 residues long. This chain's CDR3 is CASSLGSRGTDTQYF. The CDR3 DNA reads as TGCGCCAGCAGTCTTGGGTCGCGGGGGACAGATACGCAGTATTTT.

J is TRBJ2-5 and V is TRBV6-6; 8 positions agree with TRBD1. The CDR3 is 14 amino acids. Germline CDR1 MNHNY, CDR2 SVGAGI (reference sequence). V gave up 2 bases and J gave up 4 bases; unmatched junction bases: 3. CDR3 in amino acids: CASSYGGTGETQYF. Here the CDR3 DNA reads TGTGCCAGCAGTTACGGTGGGACAGGAGAGACCCAGTACTTC.